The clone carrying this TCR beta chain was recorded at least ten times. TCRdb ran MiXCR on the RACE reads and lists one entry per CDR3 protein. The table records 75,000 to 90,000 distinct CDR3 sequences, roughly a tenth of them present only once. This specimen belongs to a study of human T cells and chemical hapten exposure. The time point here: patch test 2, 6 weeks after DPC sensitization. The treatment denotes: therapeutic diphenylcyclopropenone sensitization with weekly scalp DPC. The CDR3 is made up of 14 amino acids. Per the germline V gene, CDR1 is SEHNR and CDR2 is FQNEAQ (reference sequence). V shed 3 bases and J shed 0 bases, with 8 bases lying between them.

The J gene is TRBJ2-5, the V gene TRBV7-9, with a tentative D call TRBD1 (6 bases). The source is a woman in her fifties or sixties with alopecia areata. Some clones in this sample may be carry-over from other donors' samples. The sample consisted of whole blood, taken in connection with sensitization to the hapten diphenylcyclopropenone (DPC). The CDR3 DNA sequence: TGTGCCAGCAGCTTCGACAGGTACCAAGAGACCCAGTACTTC. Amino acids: CASSFDRYQETQYF.